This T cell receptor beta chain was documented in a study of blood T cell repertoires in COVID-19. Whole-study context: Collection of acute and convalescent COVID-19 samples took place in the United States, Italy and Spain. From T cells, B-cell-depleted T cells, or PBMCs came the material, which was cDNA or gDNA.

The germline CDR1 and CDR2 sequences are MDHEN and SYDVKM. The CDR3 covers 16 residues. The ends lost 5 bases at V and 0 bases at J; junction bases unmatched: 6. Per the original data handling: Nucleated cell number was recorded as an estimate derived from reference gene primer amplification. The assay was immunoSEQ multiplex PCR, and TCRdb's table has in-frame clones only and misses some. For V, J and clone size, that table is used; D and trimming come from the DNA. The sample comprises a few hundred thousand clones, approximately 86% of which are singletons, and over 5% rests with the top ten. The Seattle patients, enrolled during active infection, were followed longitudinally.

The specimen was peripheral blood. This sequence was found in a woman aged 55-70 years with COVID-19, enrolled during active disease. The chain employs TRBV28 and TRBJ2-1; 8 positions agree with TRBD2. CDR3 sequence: CASSTIAGPSYNEQFF. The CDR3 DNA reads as TGTGCCAGCAGTACCATAGCGGGGCCCTCCTACAATGAGCAGTTCTTC.